These 22 T cell receptor beta chains were all obtained from the same sample, sequenced in a study of sequential checkpoint blockade in melanoma. This sample's treatment: randomized to nivolumab then ipilimumab (arm A) or the reverse (arm B). TCRdb's copy holds only in-frame clones and misses some; the assay was immunoSEQ multiplex PCR. The table records 13,000 or so clones, about 28% of them present only once. The sequences come from tumor tissue (inferred from file names), collected from a patient given nivolumab and ipilimumab in sequence. Receptors were obtained from a human donor with melanoma.

This clone was detected a few times. J is TRBJ2-3 and V is TRBV4-1; no firm D call. This CDR3 is built from 13 residues. V was cut by 4 bases and J by 2 bases, with 7 bases left in between. The germline V gene encodes CDR1 MGHRA and CDR2 YSYEKL. The CDR3 DNA reads as TGCGCCAGCAGCCCGACGACCACAGATACGCAGTATTTT. Amino acid sequence: CASSPTTTDTQYF.

The sample holds many counts of this clone. The rearrangement joins TRBV6-8 to TRBJ2-7, with D perhaps TRBD2 (6 bases). The CDR3 loop spans 13 amino acids. With 8 bases removed from V and 4 bases from J, the gap between germline ends came to 15 bases. Looked up from germline, CDR1 is MNHGY and CDR2 is SAAAGT. The CDR3 region has the DNA TGTGCCAGCCTGGGGGGTTCCTATTACGAGCAGTACTTC. Translated: CASLGGSYYEQYF.

The chain couples TRBV10-2 to TRBJ2-7, with 9 bases aligning to TRBD2. The germline CDR1 and CDR2 sequences are WSHSY and SAAADI. V lost 2 bases, J lost 5 bases, and 7 bases stayed unmatched. There are 15 residues in the CDR3. The CDR3 DNA follows: TGCGCCAGCAGTGAGCCCGGACTAGCGCTCCACGAGCAGTACTTC. The encoded protein is CASSEPGLALHEQYF.

V and J are TRBV11-3 and TRBJ2-7; D perhaps matches TRBD1 (6 bases). Trimming shortened V by 5 bases and J by 3 bases, and 14 bases separated the two germline ends. The CDR3 covers 14 residues. Looked up from germline, CDR1 is SGHNT and CDR2 is YENEEA. CDR3: CASSQSDSNYEQYF. The CDR3 DNA sequence: TGTGCCAGCAGCCAGTCGGACAGCAACTACGAGCAGTACTTC.

This clone was counted only a few times. The rearrangement joins TRBV11-3 to TRBJ1-3; 7 bases are a match to TRBD1. J gave up 2 bases and V 5 bases, and 6 bases lay outside the gene matches. Germline CDR1 reads SGHNT; CDR2 reads YENEEA. The CDR3 covers 15 residues. The CDR3 DNA reads TGTGCCAGCAGCACTCGAGGGGGCACTGGAAACACCATATATTTT. Amino acid sequence: CASSTRGGTGNTIYF. The variable domain in full, completed from reference TRBV11-3 and TRBJ1-3, reads EAGVVQSPRYKIIEKKQPVAFWCNPISGHNTLYWYLQNLGQGPELLIRYENEEAVDDSQLPKDRFSAERLKGVDSTLKIQPAELGDSAVYLCASSTRGGTGNTIYFGEGSWLTVV.

J is TRBJ2-1 and V is TRBV11-3; no firm D call. This CDR3 region has 14 residues. The germline V gene encodes CDR1 SGHNT and CDR2 YENEEA. The V end lost 5 bases, the J end lost 8 bases, and 16 bases lay between the germline ends. The DNA of the CDR3 is TGTGCCAGCAGCCCCACGCCTACCCGGGATGAGCAGTTCTTC. Its protein product is CASSPTPTRDEQFF.

This chain uses TRBV19 with TRBJ1-5; D possibly corresponds to TRBD1 (6 bases). Germline assignment: CDR1 LNHDA and CDR2 SQIVND (reference sequence). CDR3 size: 18 residues. The V gene lost 2 bases and the J gene lost 2 bases, with 19 bases spanning the gap. The chain's CDR3 is CASSITPPTTGGNQPQHF. As DNA, the CDR3 is TGTGCCAGTAGTATAACACCCCCAACGACAGGCGGCAATCAGCCCCAGCATTTT.

The V gene is TRBV29-1, the J gene TRBJ2-7; no reliable D call. The V end lost 7 bases, the J end lost 2 bases, and 18 bases lay between the germline ends. This CDR3 is built from 14 residues. In germline, CDR1 is SQVTM, CDR2 ANQGSEA. This CDR3 reads CSAPAARPPYEQYF. The CDR3 DNA is TGCAGCGCCCCGGCGGCGCGGCCGCCCTACGAGCAGTACTTC.

This CDR3 reads CASGRLAGGTDTQYF. The DNA of the CDR3 is TGTGCCAGCGGACGACTAGCGGGAGGCACAGATACGCAGTATTTT. The chain combines TRBV7-7 with TRBJ2-3, with 12 positions matching TRBD2. V lost 8 bases to trimming and J lost 1 base; unmatched junction nucleotides: 4. CDR3 size: 15 residues. Germline CDR1 is SSHAT and CDR2 is FNYEAQ (reference sequence).

The CDR3 region is CASSSYSPLGEKLFF. The CDR3 nucleotides read TGTGCCAGCAGCTCCTACTCCCCGCTCGGTGAAAAACTGTTTTTT. The chain couples TRBV11-3 to TRBJ1-4; no definite D call. The CDR3 runs to 15 residues. Germline V gene lookup returns CDR1 SGHNT and CDR2 YENEEA. Trimming left V 4 bases short and J 7 bases short, with 16 bases between. The full variable domain, in which reference TRBV11-3 and TRBJ1-4 provide the parts outside the CDR3, is EAGVVQSPRYKIIEKKQPVAFWCNPISGHNTLYWYLQNLGQGPELLIRYENEEAVDDSQLPKDRFSAERLKGVDSTLKIQPAELGDSAVYLCASSSYSPLGEKLFFGSGTQLSVL.

The chain links TRBV25-1 to TRBJ2-7, with a possible D match to TRBD2 (5 bases). CDR3 size: 14 residues. Germline-derived CDR1 and CDR2 are MGHDK and SYGVNS. Trimming cost V 6 bases and J 1 base, with 13 bases left between them. The CDR3 loop reads CASSEGGVSYEQYF. CDR3 bases: TGTGCCAGCAGCGAAGGAGGAGTATCCTACGAGCAGTACTTC.

This rearrangement joins TRBV28 to TRBJ2-7; TRBD1 is a possible D gene (5 bases). Germline V gene data show CDR1 as MDHEN and CDR2 as SYDVKM. V lost 2 bases and J lost 3, with 14 bases in between. This CDR3 contains 15 residues. The CDR3 loop reads CASSLGPGNDYEQYF. CDR3 sequence (DNA): TGTGCCAGCAGTTTAGGGCCAGGGAATGACTACGAGCAGTACTTC.

This chain joins TRBV11-3 and TRBJ1-1, with a tentative D call TRBD1 (6 bases). V was cut by 5 bases and J by 1 base, with 11 bases left in between. The CDR3 is 14 residues long. Germline CDR1 SGHNT, CDR2 YENEEA. DNA for the CDR3: TGTGCCAGCAGCACCCAGACAGGGAACACTGAAGCTTTCTTT. Protein sequence: CASSTQTGNTEAFF.

The chain uses TRBV19 and TRBJ2-3; the D gene could be TRBD1 or TRBD2 (5 bases each). Trimming pared 3 bases from V and 6 bases from J, leaving 10 bases between. The V gene's germline CDR1 is LNHDA and CDR2 SQIVND (reference sequence). This CDR3 comprises 13 residues. The CDR3 bases are TGTGCCAGTAGTATGAATTGGGGGGATACGCAGTATTTT. Its protein product is CASSMNWGDTQYF.

This clone came up a few times. The gene calls are TRBV9 and TRBJ2-4; tentative D call: TRBD1 (5 bases). Trimming shortened V by 5 bases and J by 1 base, and 13 bases separated the two germline ends. Germline assignment: CDR1 SGDLS and CDR2 YYNGEE. The CDR3 spans 15 residues. The CDR3 loop reads CASSGADSAKNIQYF. As DNA, the CDR3 is TGTGCCAGCAGTGGGGCGGATAGCGCCAAAAACATTCAGTACTTC.

This clone came up a few times. The chain recombines TRBV7-1 with TRBJ2-7; possible D gene TRBD1, 6 bases. TRBV7-1 is an open reading frame whose function is uncertain. V lost 1 base and J lost 3, with 13 bases in between. The length of the CDR3 is 15 residues. The DNA for the CDR3 is TGTGCCAGCAGCTCAGACAGGGCGCCATTCTACGAGCAGTACTTC. Amino acid sequence: CASSSDRAPFYEQYF.

In this sample, this clone turned up a few times. This sequence joins TRBV9 and TRBJ2-2; TRBD1 matches 7 bases. The CDR3 length is 15 residues. Looked up from germline, CDR1 is SGDLS and CDR2 is YYNGEE. V lost 5 bases and J lost 5; bases outside the gene matches: 9. CDR3 residues: CASSEQGQLTGELFF. The CDR3 DNA is TGTGCCAGCAGTGAACAGGGGCAACTGACCGGGGAGCTGTTTTTT.

V is TRBV9 and J is TRBJ2-7; tentatively, D is TRBD1 or TRBD2 (5 bases each). Germline assignment: CDR1 SGDLS and CDR2 YYNGEE. V lost 3 bases and J lost 6, with 13 bases in between. The CDR3 is 13 amino acids. CDR3: CASSGTPGREQYF. The CDR3, as DNA: TGTGCCAGCAGCGGGACCCCGGGGCGCGAGCAGTACTTC.

This clone has just a few counts. The chain combines TRBV2 with TRBJ1-3; D remains ambiguous. The CDR3 consists of 17 residues. The ends were cut back, 6 bases at V and 4 bases at J, with 22 bases in the middle. Germline V gene sequence: CDR1 SNHLY, CDR2 FYNNEI. DNA for the CDR3: TGTGCCAGCAGCCGAGGGTTTTCGGGGAACTACGGAAACACCATATATTTT. Translated: CASSRGFSGNYGNTIYF.

This clone appeared a few times. The chain links TRBV6-8 to TRBJ2-3; D ambiguous. The germline V and J ends were trimmed by 4 bases and 2 bases, with 4 bases remaining between them. CDR3 length equals 12 residues. Germline V lookup: CDR1 MNHGY, CDR2 SAAAGT. The CDR3 sequence: CASSSHTDTQYF. CDR3 nucleotides: TGTGCCAGCAGTTCCCACACAGATACGCAGTATTTT.

The sample holds a few counts of this clone. One end of the junction fails to match germline, which may point to a read error. This chain links TRBV6-8 with TRBJ2-1; 7 bases map to TRBD2. In germline, CDR1 is MNHGY, CDR2 SAAAGT. The CDR3 loop spans 16 amino acids. In nucleotides, the CDR3 is TGTGCCAGCAGTGACTCGAGTCAGGGACTAAAAAATGAGCAGTTCTTC. This sequence encodes CASSDSSQGLKNEQFF.

The rearrangement links TRBV19 to TRBJ2-1, with 8 bases that match TRBD2. Trimming cost V 7 bases and J 7 bases; bases outside gene matches: 12. Germline V gene lookup returns CDR1 LNHDA and CDR2 SQIVND (reference sequence). CDR3 length: 15 amino acids. The DNA of the CDR3 is TGTGCCAGTATCCCCCCCGGGACTAGTAGTAATGAGCAGTTCTTC. This codes for CASIPPGTSSNEQFF.